This paragraph covers one T cell receptor beta chain sequence. The antigen remains unidentified. The data stem from a study of OX40 agonist ivuxolimab in advanced cancers. Study-level background: Mean age around 60 years, range 23 to 79; nearly 85% male. Three patients had partial responses: one hepatocellular carcinoma, two cutaneous melanoma. General study results and limits: Expanded clones were, on average, more numerous in CD8+ T cells than in CD4+.

Only in-frame clones appear in the TCRdb table, and some are missing; sequencing was by immunoSEQ multiplex PCR. The sample records about 61,000 clones, 92% being singletons. Per the germline V gene, CDR1 is SQVTM and CDR2 is ANQGSEA. The CDR3 contains 10 residues. Trimming took 6 bases from V and 3 from J, leaving 4 bases between them. Sequencing was performed on CD4+ or CD8+ T cells sorted from blood, taken in a trial of the OX40 agonist ivuxolimab. The clonotype originates from an adult with an advanced solid tumor such as melanoma, head and neck, liver or kidney cancer. This chain links TRBV29-1 with TRBJ2-3; D gene uncertain. The CDR3 protein is CSVDTDTQYF. The DNA for the CDR3 is TGCAGCGTCGATACAGATACGCAGTATTTT.